This is a list of T cell receptor beta chains from one sample in a study of blood T cell repertoires in COVID-19. Sequencing used immunoSEQ multiplex PCR; TCRdb keeps in-frame clones, though not all of them. The sample contains just over 150,000 clones, around 80% of which appear only once. Sequencing input: peripheral blood. Source of these receptors: a woman older than 75 with acute or convalescent COVID-19. The CDR3 runs from the conserved cysteine through the conserved F or W. D genes are given only for firm matches. Expanded clones are given a class, and other clones once, few, many or no size at all.

J gene | D gene | V gene | clone size | CDR3 DNA | CDR3 protein
TRBJ2-1 | NA | TRBV21-1 | NA | TGTGCCAGCAGCAAACGAGTTTTCGACAATGAGCAGTTCTTC | CASSKRVFDNEQFF
TRBJ2-3 | TRBD2 | TRBV3-1/TRBV3-2 | NA | TGTGCCAGCAGCCAGGCGGGGGGGTCTAACACAGATACGCAGTATTTT | CASSQAGGSNTDTQYF
TRBJ1-4 | NA | TRBV7-9 | NA | TGTGCCAGCAGCTTGCAACAGGGTGCTAATGAAAAACTGTTTTTT | CASSLQQGANEKLFF
TRBJ1-6 | NA | TRBV7-8 | NA | TGTGCCAGCAGCTTATTCCGCGATTCACCCCTCCACTTT | CASSLFRDSPLHF
TRBJ2-7 | TRBD2 | TRBV2 | once | TGTGCCAGCAGCCTTAGCGGGAGGTCGTACGAGCAGTACTTC | CASSLSGRSYEQYF
TRBJ1-1 | NA | TRBV6-2/TRBV6-3 | NA | TGTGCCAGCAGTTACTTTTCCTCCCGGCGGACTTTCTTT | CASSYFSSRRTFF
TRBJ1-4 | NA | TRBV9 | NA | TGTGCCAGCAGCCCGGCTGGGGGCGCTGAAAAACTGTTTTTT | CASSPAGGAEKLFF
TRBJ2-3 | TRBD1 | TRBV11-2 | NA | TGTGCCAGCAGGCTGGCAGCTTACATGGGACAGGGGACAGATACGCAGTATTTT | CASRLAAYMGQGTDTQYF
TRBJ1-2 | NA | TRBV30 | NA | TGTGCCTGGAGTGTTAGGGAGTCTAACTATGGCTACACCTTC | CAWSVRESNYGYTF
TRBJ2-2 | NA | TRBV6-4 | many | TGTGCCAGCAGCCCCCAATTCGGACAGACCGGGGAGCTGTTTTTT | CASSPQFGQTGELFF
TRBJ2-3 | TRBD2 | TRBV2 | NA | TGTGCCAGCAGTTCCGGGGTAGCGGGTCCCGATACGCAGTATTTT | CASSSGVAGPDTQYF
TRBJ1-6 | NA | TRBV3-1/TRBV3-2 | NA | TGTGCCAGCAGCCAAGAAGGGAGTGGTTCACCCCTCCACTTT | CASSQEGSGSPLHF
TRBJ1-2 | NA | TRBV5-4 | NA | TGTGCCAGCAGCGCGAACTATGGCTACACCTTC | CASSANYGYTF
TRBJ2-1 | TRBD2 | TRBV7-9 | NA | TGTGCCAGCAGCCTGACTAGCGGGAGTCGCAATGAGCAGTTCTTC | CASSLTSGSRNEQFF